Below are 28 T cell receptor beta chains sequenced from a single sample in a study of blood T cell repertoires in COVID-19. Some clones are missing from TCRdb's copy, which holds only in-frame ones; the method was immunoSEQ multiplex PCR. Here the sample spans about 94,000 clones, roughly 84% being singletons. The sequencing sample was made of peripheral blood. Source of these receptors: a man aged 55 to 70 with acute or convalescent COVID-19.

The chain combines TRBV19 with TRBJ1-5; 11 nucleotides align to TRBD1. The CDR3 extends over 19 amino acids. Germline V gene data show CDR1 as LNHDA and CDR2 as SQIVND (reference sequence). The junction had 10 bases not matched to a gene; V was cut back by 1 base and J by 2 bases. The CDR3 sequence is CASSIVWSGTGGGNQPQHF. DNA of the CDR3: TGTGCCAGTAGTATAGTGTGGAGCGGGACAGGGGGTGGCAATCAGCCCCAGCATTTT.

This chain joins TRBV19 and TRBJ1-4; no firm D call. From germline, CDR1 is LNHDA and CDR2 SQIVND (reference sequence). Trimming pared 5 bases from V and 3 bases from J, leaving 10 bases between. The CDR3 has 14 amino acids. The CDR3 is CASSWASPNEKLFF. CDR3 DNA: TGTGCCAGTAGTTGGGCATCACCTAATGAAAAACTGTTTTTT. The full variable domain, rest sourced from reference TRBV19 and TRBJ1-4, is DGGITQSPKYLFRKEGQNVTLSCEQNLNHDAMYWYRQDPGQGLRLIYYSQIVNDFQKGDIAEGYSVSREKKESFPLTVTSAQKNPTAFYLCASSWASPNEKLFFGSGTQLSVL.

This CDR3 is CASLEGSSYNEQFF. CDR3 sequence (DNA): TGTGCCAGCCTCGAAGGGAGCTCCTACAATGAGCAGTTCTTC. V gene TRBV2 combines with J gene TRBJ2-1, with D tentatively TRBD2 (5 bases). Germline-derived CDR1 and CDR2 are SNHLY and FYNNEI. The CDR3 spans 14 residues. V lost 8 bases and J lost 0, with 11 bases in between.

The chain recombines TRBV11-2 with TRBJ2-7, with 7 nucleotides matching TRBD1. This CDR3 contains 15 residues. Per the germline V gene, CDR1 is SGHAT and CDR2 is FQNNGV. With V trimmed by 1 base and J by 2 bases, 5 bases remained unmatched. The CDR3 coding sequence is TGTGCCAGCAGCTTAGCCGATACAGGGGCCTACGAGCAGTACTTC. This codes for CASSLADTGAYEQYF.

This clone was detected only once. This chain uses TRBV7-6 with TRBJ2-2; 7 bases fit TRBD2. Germline CDR1 is SGHVS and CDR2 is FNYEAQ. V was clipped by 5 bases and J by 6 bases; unmatched bases: 12. CDR3 length equals 16 residues. The CDR3 sequence is CASSRRLAVKPGELFF. The CDR3, as DNA: TGTGCCAGCAGCCGGCGACTAGCAGTTAAGCCCGGGGAGCTGTTTTTT.

J is TRBJ2-7 and V is TRBV11-3, with D perhaps TRBD1 (6 bases). The CDR3 runs to 15 residues. Looked up from germline, CDR1 is SGHNT and CDR2 is YENEEA. The V gene lost 3 bases and the J gene lost 1 base, with 13 bases spanning the gap. The CDR3 nucleotides read TGTGCCAGCAGCTTCGGGGCAGGGGAGTCCTACGAGCAGTACTTC. It yields the protein CASSFGAGESYEQYF.

This clone showed up just a few times. V is TRBV6-4 and J is TRBJ2-1; 8 bases line up with TRBD1. Germline V gives CDR1 MRHNA, CDR2 SNTAGT. The J segment lost 6 bases and the V segment lost 9 bases, leaving 4 bases of the junction unmatched. The CDR3 totals 12 residues. DNA of the CDR3: TGTGCCAGGGACGGACAGGGCAATGAGCAGTTCTTC. Its translation is CARDGQGNEQFF.

The chain recombines TRBV19 with TRBJ1-6; 8 bases are a match to TRBD1. V trimming: 3 bases; J trimming: 1 base; junction bases outside the gene matches: 2. CDR1 is LNHDA, CDR2 SQIVND, per germline (reference sequence). The CDR3 is 16 amino acids. The CDR3 protein is CASSIQGASYNSPLHF. Written as DNA, the CDR3 is TGTGCCAGTAGTATCCAGGGGGCATCCTATAATTCACCCCTCCACTTT. The full variable domain, with the rest looked up from reference TRBV19 and TRBJ1-6, is DGGITQSPKYLFRKEGQNVTLSCEQNLNHDAMYWYRQDPGQGLRLIYYSQIVNDFQKGDIAEGYSVSREKKESFPLTVTSAQKNPTAFYLCASSIQGASYNSPLHFGNGTRLTVT.

The J gene is TRBJ2-6, the V gene TRBV19; TRBD1 aligns across 9 bases. The CDR3 is 14 amino acids. V dropped 6 bases and J dropped 12; count of bases not matched to a gene: 9. CDR1 is LNHDA and CDR2 is SQIVND in the germline V gene (reference sequence). The CDR3 is CASSLRDRVPVLTF. The CDR3 nucleotides are TGTGCCAGTAGCCTTAGGGACAGGGTACCCGTCCTGACTTTC.

The CDR3 coding sequence is TGCGCCAGCACCCAGAGGAAGGACTACAATGAGCAGTTCTTC. Amino acids: CASTQRKDYNEQFF. The J gene is TRBJ2-1, the V gene TRBV10-2; D call uncertain. CDR3 length equals 14 residues. From germline, CDR1 is WSHSY and CDR2 SAAADI. The V gene lost 7 bases and the J gene lost 3 bases, with 13 bases spanning the gap.

This clone is a singleton in its sample. This rearrangement joins TRBV7-2 to TRBJ1-6; the match to TRBD1 covers 10 bases. Looked up from germline, CDR1 is SGHTA and CDR2 is FQGNSA. The CDR3 runs 15 residues. V gave up 5 bases and J gave up 10 bases; unmatched junction bases: 8. The CDR3 is CASSLTGTGASPLHF. For the CDR3, the DNA is TGTGCCAGCAGCCTAACCGGGACAGGGGCCTCACCCCTCCACTTT.

CDR3 DNA sequence: TGCGCCAGCAGTGACGGGAATGAGCAGTTCTTC. It encodes CASSDGNEQFF. V is TRBV10-2 and J is TRBJ2-1; D not resolved. The CDR3 has 11 amino acids. From germline, CDR1 is WSHSY and CDR2 SAAADI. V shed 3 bases and J shed 7 bases, with 4 bases lying between them.

This clone has more than one count but fewer than ten. The chain employs TRBV28 and TRBJ1-6; weak D call: TRBD1 (6 bases). V dropped 6 bases and J dropped 0 bases, with 12 bases sitting between them. Germline assignment: CDR1 MDHEN and CDR2 SYDVKM. The CDR3 runs 16 residues. Written as DNA, the CDR3 is TGTGCCAGCAGGCCACAGGGCGGCTCCTATAATTCACCCCTCCACTTT. Amino acid sequence: CASRPQGGSYNSPLHF.

This chain uses TRBV30 with TRBJ1-2, with no clear D. V lost 5 bases, J lost 4 bases, and 14 bases lay in between. The germline V gene has CDR1 GTSNPN and CDR2 SVGIG (reference sequence). The CDR3 is 13 amino acids. CDR3 bases: TGTGCCTGGTCTTTCGGGGAGGGCTATGGCTACACCTTC. Its translation: CAWSFGEGYGYTF.

This chain uses TRBV5-6 with TRBJ2-2; perhaps TRBD1 as D (6 bases). The V gene's germline CDR1 is SGHDT and CDR2 YYEEEE. V was shortened by 3 bases and J by 4 bases, with 7 bases between the two germline ends. The CDR3 is made up of 13 amino acids. The CDR3 here is CASSWDITGELFF. The CDR3 coding sequence is TGTGCCAGCAGCTGGGACATCACCGGGGAGCTGTTTTTT.

The chain is built from TRBV30 and TRBJ2-3, with no clear D. Deletions cut 1 base from V and 6 bases from J, with 23 bases between. This CDR3 spans 17 amino acids. CDR1 is GTSNPN and CDR2 is SVGIG in the germline V gene (reference sequence). The CDR3 DNA follows: TGTGCCTGGAGTGACTACCAGACGGCCCCAAACGCCGATACGCAGTATTTT. As protein: CAWSDYQTAPNADTQYF.

A single count supports this clone. V is TRBV28 and J is TRBJ2-1; weak D call: TRBD1 (5 bases). The CDR3 is 15 residues long. Germline lookup yields CDR1 MDHEN and CDR2 SYDVKM. V lost 7 bases and J lost 8, with 21 bases in between. The CDR3 coding sequence is TGTGCCAGCACCCTATTGCTAGGGGCTGGCGATGAGCAGTTCTTC. Translating gives CASTLLLGAGDEQFF.

The chain has TRBV7-9 and TRBJ2-7; 7 bases fit TRBD1. The CDR3 extends over 15 amino acids. After removal of 4 bases from V and 0 bases from J, the junction contained 6 bases not matched to a gene. Germline lookup yields CDR1 SEHNR and CDR2 FQNEAQ (reference sequence). Here the CDR3 reads CASSSTGSGSYEQYF. The CDR3 region has the DNA TGTGCCAGCAGCTCGACAGGGAGCGGCTCCTACGAGCAGTACTTC. The full variable domain, in which reference TRBV7-9 and TRBJ2-7 provide the parts outside the CDR3, is DTGVSQNPRHKITKRGQNVTFRCDPISEHNRLYWYRQTLGQGPEFLTYFQNEAQLEKSRLLSDRFSAERPKGSFSTLEIQRTEQGDSAMYLCASSSTGSGSYEQYFGPGTRLTVT.

The rearrangement links TRBV18 to TRBJ1-1, with a tentative D call TRBD1 (6 bases). Trimming removed 1 base from V and 0 bases from J, with 9 bases in between. The CDR3 sequence is 15 residues long. CDR1 and CDR2 from the germline V gene are KGHSH and LQKENI. CDR3 DNA sequence: TGTGCCAGCTCACCACAGGACAGCATGAACACTGAAGCTTTCTTT. Translation: CASSPQDSMNTEAFF.

The CDR3 bases are TGCGCCAGCAGTTCAGGGAAGGACTACGAGCAGTACTTC. Translation gives CASSSGKDYEQYF. V usage is TRBV10-1 and J usage is TRBJ2-7; a possible D gene is TRBD1 (5 bases). V lost 5 bases to trimming and J lost 3 bases, with 11 bases between them. CDR3 size: 13 residues. Germline CDR1 is WNHNN and CDR2 is SYGVQD (reference sequence).

The chain combines TRBV12-3 or TRBV12-4 with TRBJ1-2; possibly TRBD1 for D (5 bases). The CDR3 spans 11 residues. With 11 bases removed from V and 7 bases from J, the gap between germline ends came to 14 bases. CDR3 bases: TGTGCCGCCTCCGGGGGTGGTGGCTACACCTTC. It yields the protein CAASGGGGYTF.

The V and J genes are TRBV2 and TRBJ2-6, with D uncertain. There are 14 residues in the CDR3. V dropped 6 bases and J dropped 0 bases, with 6 bases sitting between them. Germline V gives CDR1 SNHLY, CDR2 FYNNEI. Written as DNA, the CDR3 is TGTGCCAGCAGGGTGAGCTCTGGGGCCAACGTCCTGACTTTC. Its translation is CASRVSSGANVLTF.

J is TRBJ1-1 and V is TRBV7-8, with TRBD1 as a possible D gene (6 bases). Trimming left V 8 bases short and J 4 bases short, with 14 bases between. CDR1 SGHVS and CDR2 FQNEAQ come from the germline V gene. The CDR3 is 13 residues long. The CDR3 protein is CASFGQSGTEAFF. CDR3 nucleotides: TGTGCCAGCTTTGGACAGAGTGGCACTGAAGCTTTCTTT.

The chain has TRBV11-3 and TRBJ2-7, with 9 bases lining up with TRBD1. The V gene end was trimmed by 5 bases and the J gene end by 6 bases; junction bases not matched to a gene: 14. The CDR3 spans 16 residues. In germline, CDR1 is SGHNT, CDR2 YENEEA. The CDR3 protein is CASSPRSADRGGEQYF. The DNA for the CDR3 is TGTGCCAGCAGCCCGAGATCCGCGGACAGGGGAGGCGAGCAGTACTTC.

This clone occurred once. This chain links TRBV30 with TRBJ2-1; D is undetermined. The CDR3 runs to 12 residues. Trimming cost V 0 bases and J 8 bases, with 8 bases left between them. Looked up from germline, CDR1 is GTSNPN and CDR2 is SVGIG (reference sequence). In DNA form, the CDR3 reads TGTGCCTGGAGTGTATACGGTTATGAGCAGTTCTTC. Its translation: CAWSVYGYEQFF.

This clone appeared a few times. The chain links TRBV30 to TRBJ1-6, with D uncertain. V lost 3 bases to trimming and J lost 8 bases, with 17 bases between them. Germline CDR1 GTSNPN, CDR2 SVGIG (reference sequence). The CDR3 runs to 15 residues. The CDR3, as DNA: TGTGCCTGGAGGACTACCGGGAGTAATTATTCACCCCTCCACTTT. It is translated as CAWRTTGSNYSPLHF.

This chain links TRBV5-1 with TRBJ1-6, with TRBD1 identical over 9 bases. The V gene end was trimmed by 5 bases and the J gene end by 14 bases; junction bases not matched to a gene: 11. CDR1 and CDR2 (germline): SGHRS, YFSETQ. This CDR3 spans 14 amino acids. CDR3 sequence reads: CASSFDRGEKTLHF. The CDR3 DNA sequence: TGCGCCAGCAGTTTCGACAGGGGGGAAAAAACCCTCCACTTT.

As concerns this clone: At one end, the junction sequence differs from germline, possibly due to a read error. V usage is TRBV7-2 and J usage is TRBJ1-1, with TRBD1 matching 7 bases. In germline, CDR1 is SGHTA, CDR2 FQGNSA. The CDR3 sequence is 14 residues long. The CDR3 loop reads CASSLAGQNPEAFF. The DNA of the CDR3 is TGTGCCAGCAGCTTAGCGGGACAGAACCCTGAAGCTTTCTTT.